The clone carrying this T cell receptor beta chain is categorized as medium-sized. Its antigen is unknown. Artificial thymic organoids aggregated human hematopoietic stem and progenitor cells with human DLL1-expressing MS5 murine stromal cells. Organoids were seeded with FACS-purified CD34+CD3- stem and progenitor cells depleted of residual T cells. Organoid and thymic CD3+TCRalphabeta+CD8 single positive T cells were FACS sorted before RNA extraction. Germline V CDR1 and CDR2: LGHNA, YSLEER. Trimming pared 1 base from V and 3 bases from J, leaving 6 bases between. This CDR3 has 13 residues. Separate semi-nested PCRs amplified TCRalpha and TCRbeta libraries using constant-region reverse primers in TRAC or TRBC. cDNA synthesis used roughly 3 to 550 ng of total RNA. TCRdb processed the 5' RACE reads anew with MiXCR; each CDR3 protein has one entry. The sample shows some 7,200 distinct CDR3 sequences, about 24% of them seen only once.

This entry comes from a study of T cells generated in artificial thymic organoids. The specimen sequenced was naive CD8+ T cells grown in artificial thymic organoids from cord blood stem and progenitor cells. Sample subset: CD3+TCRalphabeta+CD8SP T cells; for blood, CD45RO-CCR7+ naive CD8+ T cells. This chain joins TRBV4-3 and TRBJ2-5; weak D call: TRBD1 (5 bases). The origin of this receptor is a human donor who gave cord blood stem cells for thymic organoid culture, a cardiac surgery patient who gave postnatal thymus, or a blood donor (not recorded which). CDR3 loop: CASSQATEETQYF. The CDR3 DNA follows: TGCGCCAGCAGCCAAGCGACAGAAGAGACCCAGTACTTC.